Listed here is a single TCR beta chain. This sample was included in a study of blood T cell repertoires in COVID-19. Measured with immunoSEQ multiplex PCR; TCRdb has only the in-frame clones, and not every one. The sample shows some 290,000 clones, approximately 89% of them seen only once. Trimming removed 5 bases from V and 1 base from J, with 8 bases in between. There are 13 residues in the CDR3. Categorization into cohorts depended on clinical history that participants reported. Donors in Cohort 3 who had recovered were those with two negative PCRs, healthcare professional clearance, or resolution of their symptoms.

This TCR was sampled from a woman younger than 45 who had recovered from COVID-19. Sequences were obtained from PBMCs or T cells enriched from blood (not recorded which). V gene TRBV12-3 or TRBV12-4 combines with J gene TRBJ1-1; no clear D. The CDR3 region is CASSKQENTEAFF. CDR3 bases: TGTGCCAGCAGTAAACAAGAGAACACTGAAGCTTTCTTT.